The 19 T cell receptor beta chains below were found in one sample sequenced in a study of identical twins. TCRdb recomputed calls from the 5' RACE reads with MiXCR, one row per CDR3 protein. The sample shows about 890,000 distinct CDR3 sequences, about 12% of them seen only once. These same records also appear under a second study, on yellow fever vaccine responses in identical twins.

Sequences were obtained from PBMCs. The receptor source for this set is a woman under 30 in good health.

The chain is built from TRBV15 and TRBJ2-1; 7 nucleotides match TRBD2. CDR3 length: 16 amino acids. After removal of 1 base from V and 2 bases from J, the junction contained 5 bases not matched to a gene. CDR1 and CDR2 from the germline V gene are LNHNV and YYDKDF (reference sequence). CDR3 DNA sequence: TGTGCCACCAGCAGAGGTCTAGCGGAAACCTACAATGAGCAGTTCTTC. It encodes CATSRGLAETYNEQFF.

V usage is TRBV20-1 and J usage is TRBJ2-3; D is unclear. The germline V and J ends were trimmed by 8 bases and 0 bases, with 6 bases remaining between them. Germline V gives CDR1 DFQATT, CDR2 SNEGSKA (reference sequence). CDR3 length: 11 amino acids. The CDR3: CSPTSTDTQYF. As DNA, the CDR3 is TGCAGTCCAACTAGCACAGATACGCAGTATTTT.

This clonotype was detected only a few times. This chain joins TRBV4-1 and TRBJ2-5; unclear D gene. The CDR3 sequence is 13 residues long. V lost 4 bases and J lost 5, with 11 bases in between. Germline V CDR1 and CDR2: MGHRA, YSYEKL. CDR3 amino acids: CASSPPLSETQYF. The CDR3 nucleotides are TGCGCCAGCAGCCCACCGCTTAGCGAGACCCAGTACTTC.

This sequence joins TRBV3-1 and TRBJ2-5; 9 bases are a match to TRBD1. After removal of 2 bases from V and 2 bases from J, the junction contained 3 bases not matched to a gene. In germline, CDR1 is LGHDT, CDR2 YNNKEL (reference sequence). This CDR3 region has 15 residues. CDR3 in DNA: TGTGCCAGCAGCCAACCGGGGACAGGGCAAGAGACCCAGTACTTC. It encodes CASSQPGTGQETQYF.

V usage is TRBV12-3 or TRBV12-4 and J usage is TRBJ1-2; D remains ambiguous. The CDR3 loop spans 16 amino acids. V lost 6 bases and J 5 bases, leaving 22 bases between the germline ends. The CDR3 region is CASSLQEELGAYGYTF. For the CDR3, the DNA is TGTGCCAGCAGCTTACAAGAGGAGCTTGGCGCTTATGGCTACACCTTC.

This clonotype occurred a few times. The CDR3 protein is CASSSSGGDSPLHF. The CDR3 DNA sequence: TGTGCCAGCAGTTCCTCAGGGGGGGATTCACCCCTCCACTTT. The chain recombines TRBV12-3 or TRBV12-4 with TRBJ1-6; 7 bases fit TRBD1. V lost 4 bases, J lost 8 bases, and 5 bases stayed unmatched. The CDR3 has 14 amino acids.

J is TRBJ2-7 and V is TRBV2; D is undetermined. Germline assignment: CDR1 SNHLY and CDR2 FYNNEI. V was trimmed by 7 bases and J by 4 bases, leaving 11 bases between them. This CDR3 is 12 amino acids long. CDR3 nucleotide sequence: TGTGCCAGCAAAAAGTCGGTGTACGAGCAGTACTTC. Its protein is CASKKSVYEQYF.

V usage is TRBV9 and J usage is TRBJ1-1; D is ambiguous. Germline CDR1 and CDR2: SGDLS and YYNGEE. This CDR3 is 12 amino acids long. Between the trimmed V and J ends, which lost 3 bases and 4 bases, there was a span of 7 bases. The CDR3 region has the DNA TGTGCCAGCAGCGCAATCGGCACTGAAGCTTTCTTT. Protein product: CASSAIGTEAFF.

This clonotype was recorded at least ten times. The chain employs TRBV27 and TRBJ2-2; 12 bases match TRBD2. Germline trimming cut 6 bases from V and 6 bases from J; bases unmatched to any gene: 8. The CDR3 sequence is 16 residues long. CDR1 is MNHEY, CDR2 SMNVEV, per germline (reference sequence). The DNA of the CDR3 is TGTGCCAGCAGGGAGACTAGCGGGGGTTGGTCCGGGGAGCTGTTTTTT. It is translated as CASRETSGGWSGELFF.

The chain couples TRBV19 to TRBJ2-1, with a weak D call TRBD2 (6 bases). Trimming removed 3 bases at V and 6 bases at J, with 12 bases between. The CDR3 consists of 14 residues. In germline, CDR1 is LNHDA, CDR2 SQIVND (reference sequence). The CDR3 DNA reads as TGTGCCAGTAGTATTATCGGAGGGGTCAATGAGCAGTTCTTC. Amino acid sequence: CASSIIGGVNEQFF.

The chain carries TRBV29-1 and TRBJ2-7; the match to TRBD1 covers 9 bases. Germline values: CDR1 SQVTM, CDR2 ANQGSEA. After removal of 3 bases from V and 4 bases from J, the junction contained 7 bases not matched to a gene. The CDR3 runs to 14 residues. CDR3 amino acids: CSVEGIQGAYEQYF. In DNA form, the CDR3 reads TGCAGCGTTGAGGGAATACAGGGGGCGTACGAGCAGTACTTC.

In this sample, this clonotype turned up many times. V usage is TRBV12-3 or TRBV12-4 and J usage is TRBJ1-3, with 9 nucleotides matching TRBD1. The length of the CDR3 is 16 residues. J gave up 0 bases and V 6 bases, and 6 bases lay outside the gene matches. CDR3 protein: CASRTGTGPSGNTIYF. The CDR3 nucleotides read TGTGCCAGCAGGACCGGGACAGGGCCCTCTGGAAACACCATATATTTT.

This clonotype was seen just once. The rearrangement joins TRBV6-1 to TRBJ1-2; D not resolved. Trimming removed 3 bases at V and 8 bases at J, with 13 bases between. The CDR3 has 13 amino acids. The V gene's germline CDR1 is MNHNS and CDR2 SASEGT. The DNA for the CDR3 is TGTGCCAGCAGTGACCCCCTATCCGAGGGCTACACCTTC. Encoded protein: CASSDPLSEGYTF.

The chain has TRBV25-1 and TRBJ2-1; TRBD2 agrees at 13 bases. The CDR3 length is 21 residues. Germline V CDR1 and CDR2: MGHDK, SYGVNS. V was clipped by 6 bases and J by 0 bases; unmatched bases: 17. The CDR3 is CASSLPALGTSGESSYNEQFF. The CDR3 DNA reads TGTGCCAGCAGCCTGCCTGCCTTGGGGACTAGCGGGGAGAGCTCCTACAATGAGCAGTTCTTC.

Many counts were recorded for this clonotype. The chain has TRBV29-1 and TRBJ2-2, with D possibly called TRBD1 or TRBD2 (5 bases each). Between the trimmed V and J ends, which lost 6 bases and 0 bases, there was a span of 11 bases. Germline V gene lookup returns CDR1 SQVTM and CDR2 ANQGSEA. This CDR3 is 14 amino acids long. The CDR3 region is CSVRGFANTGELFF. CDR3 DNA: TGCAGCGTCCGGGGCTTTGCGAACACCGGGGAGCTGTTTTTT.

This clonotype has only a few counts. CDR3 region: CASSLLGRDEQYF. The DNA of the CDR3 is TGTGCCAGCAGTTTACTGGGGAGGGACGAGCAGTACTTC. The chain carries TRBV12-3 or TRBV12-4 and TRBJ2-7; 7 bases fit TRBD2. The CDR3 loop spans 13 amino acids. V shed 2 bases, J shed 5 bases, and the junction held 3 bases outside the gene matches.

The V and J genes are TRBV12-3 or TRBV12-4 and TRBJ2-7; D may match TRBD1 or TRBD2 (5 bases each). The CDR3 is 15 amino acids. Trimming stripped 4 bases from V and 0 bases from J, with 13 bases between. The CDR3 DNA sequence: TGTGCCAGCAGTTCCCCGGGGCGAGACTCCTACGAGCAGTACTTC. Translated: CASSSPGRDSYEQYF.

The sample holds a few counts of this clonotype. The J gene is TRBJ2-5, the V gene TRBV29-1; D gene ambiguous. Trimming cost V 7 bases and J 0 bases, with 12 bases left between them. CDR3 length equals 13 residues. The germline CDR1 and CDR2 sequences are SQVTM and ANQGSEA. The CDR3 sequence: CSASPGNQETQYF. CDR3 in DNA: TGCAGCGCCAGTCCGGGCAACCAAGAGACCCAGTACTTC.

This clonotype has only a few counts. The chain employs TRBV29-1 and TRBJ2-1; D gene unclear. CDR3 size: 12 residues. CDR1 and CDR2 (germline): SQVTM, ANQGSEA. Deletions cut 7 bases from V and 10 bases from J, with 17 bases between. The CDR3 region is CSARARSGEQFF. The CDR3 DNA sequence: TGCAGCGCCCGGGCTCGTTCCGGCGAGCAGTTCTTC.